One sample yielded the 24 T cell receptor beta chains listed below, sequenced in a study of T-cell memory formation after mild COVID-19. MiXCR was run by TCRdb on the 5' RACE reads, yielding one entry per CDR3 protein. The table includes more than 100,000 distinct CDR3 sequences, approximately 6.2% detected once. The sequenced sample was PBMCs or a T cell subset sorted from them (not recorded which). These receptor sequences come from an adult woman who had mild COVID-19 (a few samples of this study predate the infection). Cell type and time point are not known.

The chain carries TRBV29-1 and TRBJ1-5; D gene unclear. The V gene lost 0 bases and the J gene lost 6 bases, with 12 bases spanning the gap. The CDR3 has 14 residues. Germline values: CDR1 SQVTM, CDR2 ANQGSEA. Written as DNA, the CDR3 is TGCAGCGTTGAAGATCCAAGGCATGGTCAGCCCCAGCATTTT. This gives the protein CSVEDPRHGQPQHF.

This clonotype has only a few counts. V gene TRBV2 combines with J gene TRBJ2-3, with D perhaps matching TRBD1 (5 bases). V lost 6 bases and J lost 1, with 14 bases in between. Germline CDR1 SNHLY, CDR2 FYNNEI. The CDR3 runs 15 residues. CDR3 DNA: TGTGCCAGCAGCAGAGAGACAGCTCGCACAGATACGCAGTATTTT. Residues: CASSRETARTDTQYF.

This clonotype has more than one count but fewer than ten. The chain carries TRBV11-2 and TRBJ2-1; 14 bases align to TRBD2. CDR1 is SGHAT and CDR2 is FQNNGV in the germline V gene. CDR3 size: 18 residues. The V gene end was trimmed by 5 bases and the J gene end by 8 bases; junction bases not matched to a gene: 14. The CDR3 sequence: CASSLLTGTSGRDDEQFF. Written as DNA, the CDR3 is TGTGCCAGCAGCCTGCTAACCGGGACTAGCGGGAGAGACGATGAGCAGTTCTTC.

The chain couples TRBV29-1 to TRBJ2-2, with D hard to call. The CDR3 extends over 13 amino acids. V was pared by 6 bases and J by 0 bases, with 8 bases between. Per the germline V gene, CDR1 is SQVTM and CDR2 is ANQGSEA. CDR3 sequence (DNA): TGCAGCGTGGATCGATCGAACACCGGGGAGCTGTTTTTT. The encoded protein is CSVDRSNTGELFF.

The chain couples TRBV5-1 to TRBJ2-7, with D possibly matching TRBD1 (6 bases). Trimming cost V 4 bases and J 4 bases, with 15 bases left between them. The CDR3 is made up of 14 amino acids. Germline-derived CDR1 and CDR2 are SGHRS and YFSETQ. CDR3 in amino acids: CASSRDTEKYEQYF. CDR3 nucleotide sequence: TGCGCCAGCAGCCGGGACACGGAAAAATACGAGCAGTACTTC.

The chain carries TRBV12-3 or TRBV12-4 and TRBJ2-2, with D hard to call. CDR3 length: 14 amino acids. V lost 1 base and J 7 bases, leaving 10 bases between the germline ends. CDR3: CASSLGLASGELFF. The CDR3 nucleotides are TGTGCCAGCAGTTTAGGTTTAGCAAGCGGGGAGCTGTTTTTT.

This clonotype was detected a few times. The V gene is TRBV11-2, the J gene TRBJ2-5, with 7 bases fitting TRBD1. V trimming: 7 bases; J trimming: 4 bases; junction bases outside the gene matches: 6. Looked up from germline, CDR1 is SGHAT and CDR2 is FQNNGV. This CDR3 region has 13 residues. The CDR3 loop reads CASNRDSPETQYF. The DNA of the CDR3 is TGTGCCAGCAATCGGGACAGCCCAGAGACCCAGTACTTC.

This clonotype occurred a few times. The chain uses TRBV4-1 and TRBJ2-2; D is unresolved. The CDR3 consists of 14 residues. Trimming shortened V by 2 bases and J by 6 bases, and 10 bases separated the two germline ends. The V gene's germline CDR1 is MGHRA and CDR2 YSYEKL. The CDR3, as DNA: TGCGCCAGCAGCCAACAAGATTCCCCCGGGGAGCTGTTTTTT. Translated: CASSQQDSPGELFF.

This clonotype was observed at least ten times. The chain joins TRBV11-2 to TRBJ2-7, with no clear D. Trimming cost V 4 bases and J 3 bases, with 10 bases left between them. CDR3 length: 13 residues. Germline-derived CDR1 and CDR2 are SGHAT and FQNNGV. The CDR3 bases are TGTGCCAGCAGCTCCCAGCCTTACTACGAGCAGTACTTC. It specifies CASSSQPYYEQYF.

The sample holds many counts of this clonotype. CDR3 nucleotides: TGTGCCAGCAGCCGACTGGCTTACAATGAGCAGTTCTTC. Amino acids: CASSRLAYNEQFF. V and J are TRBV9 and TRBJ2-1; D not certain. Trimming cost V 4 bases and J 4 bases, with 9 bases left between them. The CDR3 length is 13 residues. In germline, CDR1 is SGDLS, CDR2 YYNGEE.

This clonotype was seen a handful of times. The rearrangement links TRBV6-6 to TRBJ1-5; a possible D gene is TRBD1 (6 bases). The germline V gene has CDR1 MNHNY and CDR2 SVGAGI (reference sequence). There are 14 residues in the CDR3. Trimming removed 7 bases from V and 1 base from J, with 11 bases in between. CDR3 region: CASTKGGSNQPQHF. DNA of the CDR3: TGTGCCAGCACTAAAGGGGGGAGCAATCAGCCCCAGCATTTT.

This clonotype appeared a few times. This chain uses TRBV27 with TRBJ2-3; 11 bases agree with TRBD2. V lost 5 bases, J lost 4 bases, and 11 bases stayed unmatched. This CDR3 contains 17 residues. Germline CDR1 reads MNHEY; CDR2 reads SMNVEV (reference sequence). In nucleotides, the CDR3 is TGTGCCAGCAGTCCTACTAGCGGGAGATGGGGCGCAGATACGCAGTATTTT. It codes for CASSPTSGRWGADTQYF.

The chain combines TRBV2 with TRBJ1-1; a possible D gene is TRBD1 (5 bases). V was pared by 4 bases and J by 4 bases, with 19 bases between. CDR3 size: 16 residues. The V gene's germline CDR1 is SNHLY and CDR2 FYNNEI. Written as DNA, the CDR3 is TGTGCCAGCAGTGTGAGGCCCGGGGGAGGAAGCACTGAAGCTTTCTTT. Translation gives CASSVRPGGGSTEAFF.

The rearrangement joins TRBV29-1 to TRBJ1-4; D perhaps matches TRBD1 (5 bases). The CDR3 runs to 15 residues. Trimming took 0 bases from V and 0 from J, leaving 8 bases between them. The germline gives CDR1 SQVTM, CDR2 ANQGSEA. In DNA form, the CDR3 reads TGCAGCGTTGAAGAGAGGGACCCAACTAATGAAAAACTGTTTTTT. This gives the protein CSVEERDPTNEKLFF.

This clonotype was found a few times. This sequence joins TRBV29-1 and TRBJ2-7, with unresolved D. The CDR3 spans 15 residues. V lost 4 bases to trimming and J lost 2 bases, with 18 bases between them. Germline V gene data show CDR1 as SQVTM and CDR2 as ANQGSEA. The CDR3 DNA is TGCAGCGTTGCTGTAAGAAGTATCTCGACCTACGAGCAGTACTTC. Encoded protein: CSVAVRSISTYEQYF.

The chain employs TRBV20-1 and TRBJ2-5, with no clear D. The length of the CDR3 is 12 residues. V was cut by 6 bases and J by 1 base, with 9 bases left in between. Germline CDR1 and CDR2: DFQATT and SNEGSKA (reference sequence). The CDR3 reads CSASEAQETQYF. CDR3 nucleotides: TGCAGTGCATCTGAGGCCCAAGAGACCCAGTACTTC.

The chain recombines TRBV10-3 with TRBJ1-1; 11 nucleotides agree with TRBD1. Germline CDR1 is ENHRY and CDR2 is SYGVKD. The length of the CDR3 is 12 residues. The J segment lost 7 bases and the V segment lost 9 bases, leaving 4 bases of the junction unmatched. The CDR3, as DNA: TGTGCCATTGGACAGGGGGCGGGTGAAGCTTTCTTT. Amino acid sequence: CAIGQGAGEAFF.

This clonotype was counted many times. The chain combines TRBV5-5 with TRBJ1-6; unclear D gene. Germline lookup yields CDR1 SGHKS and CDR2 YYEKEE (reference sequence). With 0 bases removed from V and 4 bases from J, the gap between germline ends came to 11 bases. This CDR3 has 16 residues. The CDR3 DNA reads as TGTGCCAGCAGCTTGGCCGCTCGGACTTATAATTCACCCCTCCACTTT. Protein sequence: CASSLAARTYNSPLHF.

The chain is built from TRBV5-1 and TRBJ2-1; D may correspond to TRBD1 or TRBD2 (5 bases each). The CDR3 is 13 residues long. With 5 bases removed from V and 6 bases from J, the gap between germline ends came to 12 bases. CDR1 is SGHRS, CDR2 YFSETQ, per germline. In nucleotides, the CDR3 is TGCGCCAGCAGAGATTCGGGGCGCAATGAGCAGTTCTTC. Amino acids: CASRDSGRNEQFF.

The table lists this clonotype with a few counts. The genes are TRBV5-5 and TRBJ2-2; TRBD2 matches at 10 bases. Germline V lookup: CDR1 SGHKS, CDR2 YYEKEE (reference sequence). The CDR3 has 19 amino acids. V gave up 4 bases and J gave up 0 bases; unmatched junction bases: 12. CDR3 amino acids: CASSLMRGLATANTGELFF. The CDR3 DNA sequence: TGTGCCAGCAGCCTAATGAGGGGACTAGCGACTGCGAACACCGGGGAGCTGTTTTTT.

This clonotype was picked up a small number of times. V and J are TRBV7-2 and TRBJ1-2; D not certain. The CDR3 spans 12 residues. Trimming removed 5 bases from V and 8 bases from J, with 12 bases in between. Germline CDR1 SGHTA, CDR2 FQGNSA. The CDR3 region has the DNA TGTGCCAGCAGCCCGGGAGCGAAAGGCTACACCTTC. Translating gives CASSPGAKGYTF. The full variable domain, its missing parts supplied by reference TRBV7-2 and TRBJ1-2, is GAGVSQSPSNKVTEKGKDVELRCDPISGHTALYWYRQSLGQGLEFLIYFQGNSAPDKSGLPSDRFSAERTGGSVSTLTIQRTQQEDSAVYLCASSPGAKGYTFGSGTRLTVV.

The CDR3 is CASSSLAPSYNEQFF. In DNA form, the CDR3 reads TGTGCCAGCAGTTCCCTCGCCCCCTCCTACAATGAGCAGTTCTTC. The chain uses TRBV12-3 or TRBV12-4 and TRBJ2-1; D uncertain. The V end was cut by 4 bases, the J end by 0 bases, with 10 bases between. The CDR3 runs 15 residues.

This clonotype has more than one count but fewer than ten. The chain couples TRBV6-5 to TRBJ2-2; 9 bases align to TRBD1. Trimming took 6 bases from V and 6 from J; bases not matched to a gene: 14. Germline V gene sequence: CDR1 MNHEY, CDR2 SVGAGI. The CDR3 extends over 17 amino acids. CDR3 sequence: CASRTSLGTGLPGELFF. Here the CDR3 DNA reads TGTGCCAGCAGAACTAGTCTTGGGACAGGGCTTCCCGGGGAGCTGTTTTTT.

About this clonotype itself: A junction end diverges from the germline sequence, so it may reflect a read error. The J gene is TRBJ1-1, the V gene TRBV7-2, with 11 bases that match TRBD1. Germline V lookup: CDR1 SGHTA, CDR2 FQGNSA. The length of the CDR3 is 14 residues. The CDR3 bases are TGTGCCAGCAGCCTAGCCGGGACAGGGGGTAAGGGTTTCTTT. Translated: CASSLAGTGGKGFF. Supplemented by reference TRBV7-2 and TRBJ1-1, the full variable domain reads GAGVSQSPSNKVTEKGKDVELRCDPISGHTALYWYRQSLGQGLEFLIYFQGNSAPDKSGLPSDRFSAERTGGSVSTLTIQRTQQEDSAVYLCASSLAGTGGKGFFGQGTRLTVV.